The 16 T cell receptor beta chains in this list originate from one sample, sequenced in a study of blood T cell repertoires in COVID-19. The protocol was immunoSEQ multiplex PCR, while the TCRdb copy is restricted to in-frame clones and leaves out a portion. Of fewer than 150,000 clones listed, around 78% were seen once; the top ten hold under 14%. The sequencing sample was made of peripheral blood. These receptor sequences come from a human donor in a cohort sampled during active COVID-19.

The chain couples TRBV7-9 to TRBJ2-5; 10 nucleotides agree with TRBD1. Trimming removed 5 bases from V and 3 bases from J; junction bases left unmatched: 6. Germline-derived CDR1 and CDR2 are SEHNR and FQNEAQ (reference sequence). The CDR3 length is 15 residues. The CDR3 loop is CASSRLGQGKETQYF. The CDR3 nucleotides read TGTGCCAGCAGCCGATTGGGACAGGGGAAAGAGACCCAGTACTTC.

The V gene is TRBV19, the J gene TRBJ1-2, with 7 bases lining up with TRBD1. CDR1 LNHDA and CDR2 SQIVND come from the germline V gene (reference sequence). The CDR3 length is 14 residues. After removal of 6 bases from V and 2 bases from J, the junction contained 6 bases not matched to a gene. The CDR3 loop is CASRLGQANYGYTF. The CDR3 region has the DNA TGTGCCAGTAGGCTAGGACAGGCGAACTATGGCTACACCTTC.

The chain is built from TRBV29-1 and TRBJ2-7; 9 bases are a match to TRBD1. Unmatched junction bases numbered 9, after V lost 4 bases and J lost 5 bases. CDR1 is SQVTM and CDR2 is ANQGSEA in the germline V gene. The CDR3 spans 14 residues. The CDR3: CSVGFTGGQDEQYF. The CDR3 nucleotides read TGCAGCGTTGGTTTCACAGGGGGCCAGGACGAGCAGTACTTC.

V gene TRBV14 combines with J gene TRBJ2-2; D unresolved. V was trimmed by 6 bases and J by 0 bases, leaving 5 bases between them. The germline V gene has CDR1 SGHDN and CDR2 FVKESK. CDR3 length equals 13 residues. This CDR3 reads CASRLTNTGELFF. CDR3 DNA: TGTGCCAGCAGACTAACGAACACCGGGGAGCTGTTTTTT.

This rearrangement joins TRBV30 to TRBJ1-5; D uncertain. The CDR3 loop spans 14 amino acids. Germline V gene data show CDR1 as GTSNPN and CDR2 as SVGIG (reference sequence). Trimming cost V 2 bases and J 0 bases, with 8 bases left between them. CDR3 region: CAWSNSNSNQPQHF. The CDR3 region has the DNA TGTGCCTGGAGTAACAGTAATAGCAATCAGCCCCAGCATTTT.

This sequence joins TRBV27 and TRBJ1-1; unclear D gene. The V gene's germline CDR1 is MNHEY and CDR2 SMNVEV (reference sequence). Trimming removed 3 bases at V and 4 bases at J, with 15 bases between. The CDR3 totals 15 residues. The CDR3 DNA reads TGTGCCAGCAGTTTCGGCGGGAAGGGAGGCACTGAAGCTTTCTTT. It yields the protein CASSFGGKGGTEAFF.

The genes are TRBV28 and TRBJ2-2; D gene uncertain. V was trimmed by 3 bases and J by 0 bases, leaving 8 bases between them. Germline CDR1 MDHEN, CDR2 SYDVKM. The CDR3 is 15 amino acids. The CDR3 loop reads CASSLASANTGELFF. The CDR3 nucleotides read TGTGCCAGCAGTTTGGCCAGTGCGAACACCGGGGAGCTGTTTTTT.

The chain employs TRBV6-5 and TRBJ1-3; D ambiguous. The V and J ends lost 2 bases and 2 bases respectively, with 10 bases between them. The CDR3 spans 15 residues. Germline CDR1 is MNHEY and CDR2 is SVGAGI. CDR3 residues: CASSYDGEAGNTIYF. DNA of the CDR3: TGTGCCAGCAGTTACGACGGGGAGGCTGGAAACACCATATATTTT.

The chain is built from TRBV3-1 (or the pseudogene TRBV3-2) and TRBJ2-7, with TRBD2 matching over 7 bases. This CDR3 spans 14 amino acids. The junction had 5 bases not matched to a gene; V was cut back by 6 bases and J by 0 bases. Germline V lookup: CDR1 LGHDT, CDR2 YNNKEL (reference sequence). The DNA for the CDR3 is TGTGCCAGCAGGTTAAGCGGGGCCTCCTACGAGCAGTACTTC. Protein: CASRLSGASYEQYF.

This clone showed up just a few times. In nucleotides, the CDR3 is TGTGCCAGCGGGGGGGACGTGGATGGCTACACCTTC. Amino acids: CASGGDVDGYTF. The chain recombines TRBV6-5 with TRBJ1-2; a weak D match, TRBD1 (5 bases). CDR1 is MNHEY and CDR2 is SVGAGI in the germline V gene. The CDR3 contains 12 residues. V was shortened by 8 bases and J by 6 bases, with 13 bases between the two germline ends.

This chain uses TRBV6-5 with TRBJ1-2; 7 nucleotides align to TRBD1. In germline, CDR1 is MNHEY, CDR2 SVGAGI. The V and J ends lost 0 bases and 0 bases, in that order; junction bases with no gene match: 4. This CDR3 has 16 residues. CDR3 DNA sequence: TGTGCCAGCAGTTACTCGGGGCAGGGGGCTAACTATGGCTACACCTTC. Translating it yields CASSYSGQGANYGYTF.

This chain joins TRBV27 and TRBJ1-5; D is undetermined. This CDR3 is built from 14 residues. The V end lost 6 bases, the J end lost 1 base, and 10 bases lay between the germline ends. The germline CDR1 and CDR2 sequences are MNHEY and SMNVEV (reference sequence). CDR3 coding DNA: TGTGCCAGCAGCTCTACAGAAAGCAATCAGCCCCAGCATTTT. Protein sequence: CASSSTESNQPQHF.

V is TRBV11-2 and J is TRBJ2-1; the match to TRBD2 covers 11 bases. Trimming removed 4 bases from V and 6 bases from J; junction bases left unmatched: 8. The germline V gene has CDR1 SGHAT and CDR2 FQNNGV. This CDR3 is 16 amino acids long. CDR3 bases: TGTGCCAGCAGCTCACGACTAGCGGGGATTTTCAATGAGCAGTTCTTC. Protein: CASSSRLAGIFNEQFF.

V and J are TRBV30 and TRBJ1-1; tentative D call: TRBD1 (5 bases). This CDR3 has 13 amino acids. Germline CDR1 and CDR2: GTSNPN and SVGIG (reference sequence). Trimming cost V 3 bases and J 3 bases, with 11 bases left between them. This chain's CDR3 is CAWSPTDHTEAFF. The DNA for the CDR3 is TGTGCCTGGAGCCCGACAGATCACACTGAAGCTTTCTTT.

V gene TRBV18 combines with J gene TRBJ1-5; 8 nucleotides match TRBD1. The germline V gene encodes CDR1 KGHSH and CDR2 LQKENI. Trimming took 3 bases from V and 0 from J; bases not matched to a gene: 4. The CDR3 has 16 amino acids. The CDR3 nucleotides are TGTGCCAGCTCACCTCGACAGGGGAATAGCAATCAGCCCCAGCATTTT. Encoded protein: CASSPRQGNSNQPQHF.

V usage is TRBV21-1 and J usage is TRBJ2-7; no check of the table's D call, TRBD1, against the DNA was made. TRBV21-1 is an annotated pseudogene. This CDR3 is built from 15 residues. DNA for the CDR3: TGTGCCAGCAGCGCCCCCCCTGGCAGCTCCTACGAGCAGTACTTC. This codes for CASSAPPGSSYEQYF.